This TCR beta chain was obtained from a study of shared clonotypes between healthy human individuals. The study, taken as a whole, reports: Though the depth was large, rarefaction showed that sorted-subset sequencing was incomplete.

Turning to this clone: Its antigen is not identified.

Between the trimmed V and J ends, which lost 4 bases and 0 bases, there was a span of 10 bases. The CDR3 contains 16 residues. The V gene's germline CDR1 is MGHRA and CDR2 YSYEKL. Using immunoSEQ multiplex PCR, the repertoire was profiled, and TCRdb retains in-frame clones only, with some absent. In the table there are approximately 2,300,000 clones, 85% to 95% of which are singletons. The CD4+ fraction was divided into a CD45RA+ naive subset and a CD45RA-negative memory subset. The sequence derives from a man between 18 and 29 years old in good health. Some clones in this sample may be carry-over from other donors' samples. Material for sequencing was naive CD4+ T cells from PBMCs. As to subset: CD45RA+ positively selected. The rearrangement uses TRBV4-1 and TRBJ2-6, with D hard to call. The CDR3 coding sequence is TGCGCCAGCAGCCCCGGACGGTCCTCTGGGGCCAACGTCCTGACTTTC. Its protein is CASSPGRSSGANVLTF.